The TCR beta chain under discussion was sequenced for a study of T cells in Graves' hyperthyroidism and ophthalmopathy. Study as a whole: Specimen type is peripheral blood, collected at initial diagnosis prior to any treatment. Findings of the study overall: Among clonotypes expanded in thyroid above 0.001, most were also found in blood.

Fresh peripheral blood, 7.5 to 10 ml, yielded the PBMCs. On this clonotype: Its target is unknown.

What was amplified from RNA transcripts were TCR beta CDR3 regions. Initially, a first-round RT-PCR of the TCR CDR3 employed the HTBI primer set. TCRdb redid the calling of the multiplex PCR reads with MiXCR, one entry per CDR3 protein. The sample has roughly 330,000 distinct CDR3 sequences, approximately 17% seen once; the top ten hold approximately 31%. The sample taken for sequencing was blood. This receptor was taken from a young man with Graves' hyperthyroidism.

The CDR3 DNA reads as TGTGCCAGCAGCGTTCCTGACTCTTACACTGAAGCTTTCTTT. It translates to CASSVPDSYTEAFF. This sequence joins TRBV5-4 and TRBJ1-1; the D is unclear. The germline gives CDR1 SGHNT, CDR2 YYREEE (reference sequence). V shed 4 bases and J shed 3 bases, with 13 bases lying between them. This CDR3 contains 14 residues.